This is a list of T cell receptor beta chains from one sample in a study of Ad26.COV2.S vaccination and SARS-CoV-2 variants. Repertoires were generated with immunoSEQ multiplex PCR, while TCRdb's copy carries only in-frame clones and drops some. This repertoire shows 240,000 or so clones, roughly 88% found once; its top ten account for about 10%. This sample comprised peripheral blood, obtained in a trial of Ad26.COV2.S vaccine versus placebo. The receptors shown here come from a person aged 18-65 years who received the Ad26.COV2.S COVID-19 vaccine or a placebo. Both conserved end residues are part of each CDR3. A D gene is named only where the DNA matches it firmly. A row's size may be missing; if present it is once, few, many or a size class.

TRBV6-2/TRBV6-3	NA	NA	16	TRBJ2-1	CASSPMRNIPFNEQFF	TGTGCCAGCAGTCCGATGAGGAATATTCCCTTCAATGAGCAGTTCTTC
TRBV11-3	TRBD1	NA	17	TRBJ2-3	CASSRRSGQGVSDTQYF	TGTGCCAGCAGCCGACGAAGTGGACAGGGGGTTTCAGATACGCAGTATTTT
TRBV6-5	NA	NA	15	TRBJ1-1	CASSYGSRRNTEAFF	TGTGCCAGCAGTTACGGGAGTCGTCGGAACACTGAAGCTTTCTTT
TRBV5-4	NA	NA	14	TRBJ2-7	CASSPKVSSYEQYF	TGTGCCAGCAGCCCAAAGGTTAGCTCCTACGAGCAGTACTTC
TRBV19	TRBD1	NA	16	TRBJ2-3	CASSIKTGGRTDTQYF	TGTGCCAGTAGTATTAAGACAGGGGGGAGGACAGATACGCAGTATTTT
TRBV19	NA	NA	12	TRBJ2-3	CASSLLADTQYF	TGTGCCAGTAGTCTCTTAGCGGATACGCAGTATTTT
TRBV6-5	TRBD1	NA	16	TRBJ2-7	CASSYGLGQGADEQYF	TGTGCCAGCAGTTACGGTCTCGGACAGGGGGCTGACGAGCAGTACTTC
TRBV5-1	NA	NA	15	TRBJ2-7	CASSLASGQISEQYF	TGCGCCAGCAGCTTGGCTTCGGGGCAGATAAGCGAGCAGTACTTC
TRBV10-1	TRBD1	NA	13	TRBJ1-6	CASSGQGNSPLHF	TGCGCCAGCAGTGGACAGGGCAATTCACCCCTCCACTTT
TRBV19	NA	few	15	TRBJ2-7	CASSDILAVTYEQYF	TGTGCCAGTAGTGATATTTTGGCGGTAACCTACGAGCAGTACTTC
TRBV6-5	TRBD2	few	14	TRBJ2-7	CASRTGTSGYEQYF	TGTGCCAGCAGGACCGGGACTAGCGGCTACGAGCAGTACTTC
TRBV9	TRBD1	NA	16	TRBJ2-5	CASSVEIRGQGETQYF	TGTGCCAGCAGCGTAGAAATAAGGGGGCAGGGAGAGACCCAGTACTTC